This TCR beta chain appears in the sequencing data of a study of blood T cells in healthy people across ages. Remarks on this clonotype: Its antigen remains unknown.

Next came a second PCR, run for about 7 to 12 cycles, which used a sample-barcoded 5' primer along with a J-beta primer mix. TCRdb ran MiXCR on the 5' RACE reads and lists one entry per CDR3 protein. The top ten clones hold 25% to 35% of a sample with around 650,000 distinct CDR3 sequences, around two fifths of them seen once. Overall study findings and caveats: In these data, TCR beta diversity tracked strongly with naive T cell percentage.

The CDR3 sequence is 17 residues long. In germline, CDR1 is SGHAT, CDR2 FQNNGV. The chain is built from TRBV11-2 and TRBJ2-7; TRBD2 matches 9 bases. Judging by the DNA end, TRBJ2-4 fits better; the J call may be wrong. The sample comprised blood. This clonotype was sampled from an elderly man in good health. CDR3 nucleotides: TGTGCCAGCAGCTTAGCAGCGGGGGGTCCGGGTTGGAACATTCAGTACTTC. Translation gives CASSLAAGGPGWNIQYF.